Below are 4 T cell receptor beta chains sequenced from a single sample in a study of cytomegalovirus exposure and HLA in healthy donors. The PCR ran on 60 Vbeta and 13 Jbeta primers. Assay used: immunoSEQ multiplex PCR; TCRdb lists only in-frame clones, some missing. The sample consists of about 200,000 clones, 60% to 85% of them appearing once. Material: PBMCs. These receptors originate from a girl aged 5-17 years in good health and CMV-seropositive.

The rearrangement uses TRBV7-2 and TRBJ2-5, with 8 bases that match TRBD2. In germline, CDR1 is SGHTA, CDR2 FQGNSA. The trim removed 1 base at V and 4 bases at J, leaving 8 bases unmatched. CDR3 length equals 16 residues. CDR3 loop: CASSLVTGGPGETQYF. Written as DNA, the CDR3 is TGTGCCAGCAGCTTAGTAACGGGGGGGCCGGGAGAGACCCAGTACTTC.

The chain has TRBV11-2 and TRBJ1-4; 10 bases fit TRBD1. The CDR3 spans 17 residues. Looked up from germline, CDR1 is SGHAT and CDR2 is FQNNGV. Unmatched junction bases numbered 6, after V lost 5 bases and J lost 0 bases. CDR3 region: CASSVGQGLATNEKLFF. Here the CDR3 DNA reads TGTGCCAGCAGCGTGGGACAGGGGCTCGCAACTAATGAAAAACTGTTTTTT.

The rearrangement links TRBV29-1 to TRBJ2-1; 9 nucleotides match TRBD2. This CDR3 contains 16 residues. The trim removed 1 base at V and 8 bases at J, leaving 12 bases unmatched. The V gene's germline CDR1 is SQVTM and CDR2 ANQGSEA. The CDR3 nucleotides are TGCAGCGTTGAAGGGAGGCTAGCGGGGATGTCCGATGAGCAGTTCTTC. Its protein product is CSVEGRLAGMSDEQFF.

This clone has only one observation. The rearrangement joins TRBV9 to TRBJ1-6, with 10 nucleotides matching TRBD1. The CDR3 consists of 15 residues. From germline, CDR1 is SGDLS and CDR2 YYNGEE. J gave up 8 bases and V 2 bases, and 4 bases lay outside the gene matches. DNA for the CDR3: TGTGCCAGCAGCGTGGGGGACAGGGGTGATTCACCCCTCCACTTT. This gives the protein CASSVGDRGDSPLHF.